What follows are 14 T cell receptor beta chains derived from one specimen sequenced in a study of blood T cell repertoires in COVID-19. Method: immunoSEQ multiplex PCR; TCRdb's copy keeps in-frame clones and lacks some. The data hold 65,000 to 95,000 clones, with approximately 90% observed a single time. Sequenced: peripheral blood. The receptors stem from a middle-aged man with active COVID-19.

V gene TRBV19 combines with J gene TRBJ1-2; tentatively, D is TRBD1 (5 bases). Germline V lookup: CDR1 LNHDA, CDR2 SQIVND (reference sequence). The CDR3 is 12 residues long. V lost 7 bases and J lost 2, with 8 bases in between. CDR3 sequence (DNA): TGTGCCAGTACCCCAGGGAACTATGGCTACACCTTC. This encodes CASTPGNYGYTF.

The rearrangement joins TRBV3-1 (or the pseudogene TRBV3-2) to TRBJ1-6; D is perhaps TRBD1 (6 bases). There are 14 residues in the CDR3. Germline CDR1 is LGHDT and CDR2 is YNNKEL (reference sequence). Trimming took 1 base from V and 10 from J, leaving 11 bases between them. CDR3 bases: TGTGCCAGCAGCCAAGGGGACATGCGCTCACCCCTCCACTTT. This codes for CASSQGDMRSPLHF.

V usage is TRBV29-1 and J usage is TRBJ2-7; 7 bases fit TRBD1. The CDR3 sequence is 13 residues long. Germline assignment: CDR1 SQVTM and CDR2 ANQGSEA. Germline trimming cut 5 bases from V and 3 bases from J; bases unmatched to any gene: 7. CDR3 bases: TGCAGCGTTTCTAAGGGGGCCGTCTACGAGCAGTACTTC. Its translation is CSVSKGAVYEQYF.

In this sample, this clone turned up a few times. One end of the junction is discordant with germline, which a read error may explain. This sequence joins TRBV30 and TRBJ1-6; TRBD1 might be the D (5 bases). The CDR3 has 12 residues. The germline gives CDR1 GTSNPN, CDR2 SVGIG (reference sequence). For the CDR3, the DNA is TGTGCCTGGAGCCAGGGTTATTCCCCCCTCCACTTT. This translates into CAWSQGYSPLHF.

V is TRBV2 and J is TRBJ2-3, with D tentatively TRBD1 (6 bases). The germline V and J ends were trimmed by 6 bases and 6 bases, with 10 bases remaining between them. This CDR3 is 12 amino acids long. The germline CDR1 and CDR2 sequences are SNHLY and FYNNEI. The CDR3: CASSQDRDTQYF. The CDR3 DNA sequence: TGTGCCAGCAGCCAAGACAGGGATACGCAGTATTTT.

The rearrangement links TRBV6-6 to TRBJ1-1, with D hard to call. The CDR3 contains 15 residues. Per the germline V gene, CDR1 is MNHNY and CDR2 is SVGAGI (reference sequence). Trimming removed 2 bases from V and 6 bases from J, with 16 bases in between. Written as DNA, the CDR3 is TGTGCCAGCAGTTACGAGATTAGGTCAGCGGCTGAAGCTTTCTTT. It yields the protein CASSYEIRSAAEAFF.

The genes are TRBV2 and TRBJ1-3; no clear D gene. V was shortened by 8 bases and J by 0 bases, with 5 bases between the two germline ends. Germline loops: CDR1 SNHLY, CDR2 FYNNEI. There are 12 residues in the CDR3. This chain's CDR3 is CASRGSGNTIYF. The CDR3 coding sequence is TGTGCCAGCCGGGGCTCTGGAAACACCATATATTTT. Combining the CDR3 with reference TRBV2 and TRBJ1-3 gives the whole variable domain EPEVTQTPSHQVTQMGQEVILRCVPISNHLYFYWYRQILGQKVEFLVSFYNNEISEKSEIFDDQFSVERPDGSNFTLKIRSTKLEDSAMYFCASRGSGNTIYFGEGSWLTVV.

This clone was seen a single time. The chain couples TRBV7-9 to TRBJ1-2; 8 bases match TRBD1. Germline CDR1 is SEHNR and CDR2 is FQNEAQ (reference sequence). CDR3 size: 14 residues. The ends lost 5 bases at V and 7 bases at J; junction bases unmatched: 9. This chain's CDR3 is CASSISDRGGGYTF. The CDR3 nucleotides are TGTGCCAGCAGCATAAGCGACAGGGGAGGTGGCTACACCTTC.

CDR3 nucleotide sequence: TGTGCCAGCAGTTACGGAATAACAGGATTAGGCTATGGCTACACCTTC. It yields the protein CASSYGITGLGYGYTF. The chain carries TRBV6-5 and TRBJ1-2, with D tentatively TRBD1 (5 bases). Germline assignment: CDR1 MNHEY and CDR2 SVGAGI. The CDR3 spans 16 residues. V was pared by 2 bases and J by 4 bases, with 17 bases between.

This chain joins TRBV4-2 and TRBJ2-1; 7 bases are a match to TRBD1. V shed 3 bases and J 6 bases; nucleotides not matched to a gene: 8. Germline V gene data show CDR1 as LGHNA and CDR2 as YNFKEQ. The CDR3 totals 15 residues. CDR3 DNA: TGTGCCAGCAGCCAGGACCACGGGACAGTCAATGAGCAGTTCTTC. This encodes CASSQDHGTVNEQFF.

CDR3 protein: CASSWGTSGVNEQFF. The CDR3 region has the DNA TGTGCCAGCAGTTGGGGGACTAGCGGGGTCAATGAGCAGTTCTTC. The V call is TRBV28, the J call TRBJ2-1; 13 bases map to TRBD2. J lost 6 bases, V lost 4 bases, and 3 bases had no gene match. The germline CDR1 and CDR2 sequences are MDHEN and SYDVKM. The CDR3 length is 15 residues.

The chain has TRBV19 and TRBJ2-3; D not resolved. Trimming stripped 5 bases from V and 8 bases from J, with 20 bases between. The CDR3 is 15 amino acids. Germline CDR1 and CDR2: LNHDA and SQIVND (reference sequence). DNA for the CDR3: TGTGCCAGTAGTTCTCCGGCAGAGACTCGAGGTACGCAGTATTTT. Residues: CASSSPAETRGTQYF.

This chain connects TRBV18 to TRBJ1-4; unclear D gene. The germline V and J ends were trimmed by 2 bases and 8 bases, with 9 bases remaining between them. The CDR3 has 13 residues. Per the germline V gene, CDR1 is KGHSH and CDR2 is LQKENI. For the CDR3, the DNA is TGTGCCAGCTCACCAGGGGAGGGAGAAAAACTGTTTTTT. The encoded protein is CASSPGEGEKLFF.

This clone has ten or more counts. The chain joins TRBV19 to TRBJ2-7; a possible D gene is TRBD1 (6 bases). Germline V CDR1 and CDR2: LNHDA, SQIVND (reference sequence). The CDR3 is 13 residues long. V was trimmed by 10 bases and J by 4 bases, leaving 17 bases between them. As DNA, the CDR3 is TGTGCCACCCGGTCGGACAGACGTTACGAGCAGTACTTC. This gives the protein CATRSDRRYEQYF.